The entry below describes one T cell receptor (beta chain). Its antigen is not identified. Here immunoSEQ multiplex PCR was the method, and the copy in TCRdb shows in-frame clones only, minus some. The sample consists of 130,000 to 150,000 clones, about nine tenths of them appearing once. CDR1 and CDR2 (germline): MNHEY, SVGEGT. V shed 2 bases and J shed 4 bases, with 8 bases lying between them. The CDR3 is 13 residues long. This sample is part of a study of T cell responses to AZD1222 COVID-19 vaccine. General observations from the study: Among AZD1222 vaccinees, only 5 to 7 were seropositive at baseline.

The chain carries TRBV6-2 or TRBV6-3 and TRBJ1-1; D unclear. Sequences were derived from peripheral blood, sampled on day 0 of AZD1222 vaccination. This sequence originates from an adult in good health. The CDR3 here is CASSYGAVTEAFF. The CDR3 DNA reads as TGTGCCAGCAGTTACGGCGCCGTCACTGAAGCTTTCTTT.